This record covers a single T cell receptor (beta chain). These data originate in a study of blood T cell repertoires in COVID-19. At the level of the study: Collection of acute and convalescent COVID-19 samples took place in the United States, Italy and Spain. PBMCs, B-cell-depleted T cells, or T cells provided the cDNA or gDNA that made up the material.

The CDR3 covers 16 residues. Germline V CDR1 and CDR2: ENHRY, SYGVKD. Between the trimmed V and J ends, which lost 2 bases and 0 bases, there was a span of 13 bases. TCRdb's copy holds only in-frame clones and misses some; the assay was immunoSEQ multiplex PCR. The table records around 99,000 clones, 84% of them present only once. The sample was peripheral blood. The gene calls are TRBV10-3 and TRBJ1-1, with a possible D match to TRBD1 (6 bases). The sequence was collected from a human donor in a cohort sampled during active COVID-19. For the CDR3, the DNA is TGTGCCATCAGTGAGCGAGGGGGTGGTCTGAACACTGAAGCTTTCTTT. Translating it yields CAISERGGGLNTEAFF.